The present entry profiles one TCR beta chain with its context. The sample comes from a study of control samples from healthy donors and cancer patients. The protocol was immunoSEQ multiplex PCR, while the TCRdb copy is restricted to in-frame clones and leaves out a portion. The sample has tens of thousands of clones; 60% to 80% are singletons. The CDR3 consists of 12 residues. Per the germline V gene, CDR1 is SGHAT and CDR2 is FQDESV (reference sequence). The V end was cut by 3 bases, the J end by 2 bases, with 4 bases between. The TCR originated in a male donor with melanoma. Sequencing used formalin-fixed, paraffin-embedded tissue. The chain carries TRBV11-1 and TRBJ1-1; unclear D gene. The CDR3 coding sequence is TGTGCCAGCAGCTTGGCCAACACTGAAGCTTTCTTT. Protein product: CASSLANTEAFF.